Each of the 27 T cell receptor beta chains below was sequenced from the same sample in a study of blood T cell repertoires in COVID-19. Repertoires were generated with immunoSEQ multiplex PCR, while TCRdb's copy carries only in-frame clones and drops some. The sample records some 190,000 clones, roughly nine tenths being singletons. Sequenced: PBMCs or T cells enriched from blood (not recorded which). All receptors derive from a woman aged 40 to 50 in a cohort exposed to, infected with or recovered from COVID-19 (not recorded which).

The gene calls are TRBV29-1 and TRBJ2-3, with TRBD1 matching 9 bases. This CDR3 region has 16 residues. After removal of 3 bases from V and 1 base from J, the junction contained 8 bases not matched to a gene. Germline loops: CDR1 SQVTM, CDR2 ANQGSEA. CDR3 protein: CSVEGPWTGGTDTQYF. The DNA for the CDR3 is TGCAGCGTTGAGGGGCCGTGGACAGGGGGCACAGATACGCAGTATTTT.

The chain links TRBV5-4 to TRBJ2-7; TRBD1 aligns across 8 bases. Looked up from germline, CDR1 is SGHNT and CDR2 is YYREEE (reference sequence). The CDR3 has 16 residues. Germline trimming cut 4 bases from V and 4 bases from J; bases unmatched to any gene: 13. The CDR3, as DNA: TGTGCCAGCAGCGGCGGACAGGGAGGATTACTATACGAGCAGTACTTC. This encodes CASSGGQGGLLYEQYF.

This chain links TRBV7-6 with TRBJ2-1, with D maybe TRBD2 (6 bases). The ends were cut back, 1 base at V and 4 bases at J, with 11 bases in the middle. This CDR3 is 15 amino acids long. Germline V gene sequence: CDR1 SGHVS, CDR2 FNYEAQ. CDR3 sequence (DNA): TGTGCCAGCAGCTTAGGGTCTAGCGCTTACAATGAGCAGTTCTTC. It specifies CASSLGSSAYNEQFF.

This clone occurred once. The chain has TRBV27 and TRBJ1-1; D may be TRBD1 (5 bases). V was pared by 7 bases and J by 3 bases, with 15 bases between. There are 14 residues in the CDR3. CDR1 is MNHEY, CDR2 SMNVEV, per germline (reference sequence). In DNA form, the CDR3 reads TGTGCCAGCACCAAAACGGGGGAACACACTGAAGCTTTCTTT. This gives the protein CASTKTGEHTEAFF.

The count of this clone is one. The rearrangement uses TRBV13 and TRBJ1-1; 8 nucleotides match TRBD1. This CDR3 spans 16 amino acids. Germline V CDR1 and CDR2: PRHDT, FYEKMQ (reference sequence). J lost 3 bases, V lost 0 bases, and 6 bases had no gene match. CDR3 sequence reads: CASSLGPGGAHTEAFF. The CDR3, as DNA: TGTGCCAGCAGCTTAGGTCCAGGGGGCGCGCACACTGAAGCTTTCTTT.

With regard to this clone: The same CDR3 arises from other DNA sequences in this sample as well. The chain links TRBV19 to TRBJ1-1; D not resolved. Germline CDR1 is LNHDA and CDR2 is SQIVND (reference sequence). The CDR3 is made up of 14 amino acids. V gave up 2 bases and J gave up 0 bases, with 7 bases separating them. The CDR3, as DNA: TGTGCCAGTAGTATAAGCGGGATGAACACTGAAGCTTTCTTT. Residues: CASSISGMNTEAFF. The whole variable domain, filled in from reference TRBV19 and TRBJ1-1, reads DGGITQSPKYLFRKEGQNVTLSCEQNLNHDAMYWYRQDPGQGLRLIYYSQIVNDFQKGDIAEGYSVSREKKESFPLTVTSAQKNPTAFYLCASSISGMNTEAFFGQGTRLTVV.

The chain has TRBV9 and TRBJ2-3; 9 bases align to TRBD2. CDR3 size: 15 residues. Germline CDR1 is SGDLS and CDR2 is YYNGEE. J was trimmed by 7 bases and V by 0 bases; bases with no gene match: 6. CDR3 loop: CASSVEGLAKYTQYF. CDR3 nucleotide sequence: TGTGCCAGCAGCGTAGAAGGACTAGCGAAATATACGCAGTATTTT.

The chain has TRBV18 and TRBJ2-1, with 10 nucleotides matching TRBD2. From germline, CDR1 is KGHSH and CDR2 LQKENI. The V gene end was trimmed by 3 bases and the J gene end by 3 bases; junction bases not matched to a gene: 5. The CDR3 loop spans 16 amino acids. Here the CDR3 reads CASSPQSGGVYNEQFF. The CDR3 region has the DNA TGTGCCAGCTCACCTCAAAGCGGGGGGGTCTACAATGAGCAGTTCTTC.

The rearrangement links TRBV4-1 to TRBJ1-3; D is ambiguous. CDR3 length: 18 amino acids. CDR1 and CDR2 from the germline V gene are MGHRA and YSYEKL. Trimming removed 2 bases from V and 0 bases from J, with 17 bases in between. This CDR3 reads CASSQFRGESHSGNTIYF. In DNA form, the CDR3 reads TGCGCCAGCAGCCAATTTCGGGGAGAAAGTCACTCTGGAAACACCATATATTTT.

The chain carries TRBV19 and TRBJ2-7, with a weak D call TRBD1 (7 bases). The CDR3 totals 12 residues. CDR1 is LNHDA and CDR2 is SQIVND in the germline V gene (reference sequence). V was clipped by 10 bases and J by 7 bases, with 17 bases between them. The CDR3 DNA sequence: TGTGCCACTGGGAAGGGGGCGGGAGAGCAGTACTTC. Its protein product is CATGKGAGEQYF.

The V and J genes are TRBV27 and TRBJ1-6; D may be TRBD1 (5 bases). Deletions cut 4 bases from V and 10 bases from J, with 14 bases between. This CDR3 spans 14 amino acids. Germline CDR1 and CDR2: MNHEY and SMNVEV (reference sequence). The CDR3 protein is CASSWGTLGSPLHF. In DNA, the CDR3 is TGTGCCAGCAGTTGGGGCACCTTGGGGTCACCCCTCCACTTT.

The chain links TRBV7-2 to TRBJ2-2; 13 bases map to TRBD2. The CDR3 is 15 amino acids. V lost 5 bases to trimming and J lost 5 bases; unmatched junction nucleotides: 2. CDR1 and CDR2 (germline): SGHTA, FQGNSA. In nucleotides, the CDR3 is TGTGCCAGCAGCCCGGGACTAGCGGGGACCGGGGAGCTGTTTTTT. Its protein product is CASSPGLAGTGELFF. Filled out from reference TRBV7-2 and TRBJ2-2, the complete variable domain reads GAGVSQSPSNKVTEKGKDVELRCDPISGHTALYWYRQSLGQGLEFLIYFQGNSAPDKSGLPSDRFSAERTGGSVSTLTIQRTQQEDSAVYLCASSPGLAGTGELFFGEGSRLTVL.

DNA of the CDR3: TGTGCCAGCAGTTTATCGGGAGACCCCTTGGGGAGGGAGCAGTTCTTC. Its translation: CASSLSGDPLGREQFF. V usage is TRBV27 and J usage is TRBJ2-1; maybe TRBD2 (6 bases). The V end was cut by 0 bases, the J end by 10 bases, with 19 bases between. Germline loops: CDR1 MNHEY, CDR2 SMNVEV (reference sequence). The CDR3 extends over 16 amino acids.

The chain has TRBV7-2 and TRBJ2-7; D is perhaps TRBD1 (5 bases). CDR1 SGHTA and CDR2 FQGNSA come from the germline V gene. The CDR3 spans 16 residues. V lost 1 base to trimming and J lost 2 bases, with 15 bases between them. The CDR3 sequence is CASSLVAGSMPYEQYF. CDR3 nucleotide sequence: TGTGCCAGCAGCTTAGTGGCAGGGTCCATGCCCTACGAGCAGTACTTC.

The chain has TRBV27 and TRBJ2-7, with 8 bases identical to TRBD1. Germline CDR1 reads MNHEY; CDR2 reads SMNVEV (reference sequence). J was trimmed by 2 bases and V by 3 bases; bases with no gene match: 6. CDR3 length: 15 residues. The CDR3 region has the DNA TGTGCCAGCAGTTTTCGGGGGACAGGAGCCTACGAGCAGTACTTC. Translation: CASSFRGTGAYEQYF.

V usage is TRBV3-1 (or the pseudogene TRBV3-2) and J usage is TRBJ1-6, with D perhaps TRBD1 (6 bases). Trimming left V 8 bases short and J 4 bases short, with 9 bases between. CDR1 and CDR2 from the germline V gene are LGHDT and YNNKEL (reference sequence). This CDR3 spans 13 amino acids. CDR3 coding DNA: TGTGCCAGCCAGGGGACATATAATTCACCCCTCCACTTT. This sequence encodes CASQGTYNSPLHF.

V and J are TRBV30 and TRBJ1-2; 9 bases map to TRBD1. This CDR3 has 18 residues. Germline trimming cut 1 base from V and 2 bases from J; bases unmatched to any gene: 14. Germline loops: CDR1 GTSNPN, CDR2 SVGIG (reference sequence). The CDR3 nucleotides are TGTGCCTGGAGTGCGCTCCGGACAGGGGCCTACGTCAACTATGGCTACACCTTC. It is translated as CAWSALRTGAYVNYGYTF.

As DNA, the CDR3 is TGTGCCAGCAGTCCAGTGGGGGGAAGGACTGAAGCTTTCTTT. This translates into CASSPVGGRTEAFF. V usage is TRBV28 and J usage is TRBJ1-1; tentatively, D is TRBD1 (5 bases). V lost 5 bases and J lost 5, with 15 bases in between. Germline V gene lookup returns CDR1 MDHEN and CDR2 SYDVKM. This CDR3 is 14 amino acids long.

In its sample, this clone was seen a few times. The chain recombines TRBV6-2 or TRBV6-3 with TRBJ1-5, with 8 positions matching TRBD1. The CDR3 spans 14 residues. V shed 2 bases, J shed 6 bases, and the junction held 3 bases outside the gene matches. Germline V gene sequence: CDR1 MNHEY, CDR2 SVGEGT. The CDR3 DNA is TGTGCCAGCAGTTACAACAGGGGGAGTCAGCCCCAGCATTTT. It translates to CASSYNRGSQPQHF.

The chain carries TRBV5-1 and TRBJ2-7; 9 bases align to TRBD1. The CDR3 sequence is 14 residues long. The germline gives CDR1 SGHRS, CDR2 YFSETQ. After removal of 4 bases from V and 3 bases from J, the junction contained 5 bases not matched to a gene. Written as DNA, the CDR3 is TGCGCCAGCAGCGAACCGGGACAGGGCTACGAGCAGTACTTC. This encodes CASSEPGQGYEQYF.

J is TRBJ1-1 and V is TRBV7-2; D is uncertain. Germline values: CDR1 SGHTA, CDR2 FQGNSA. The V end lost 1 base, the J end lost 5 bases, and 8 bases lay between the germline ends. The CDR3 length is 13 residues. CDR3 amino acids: CASSLGAPTEAFF. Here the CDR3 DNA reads TGTGCCAGCAGCTTAGGGGCGCCGACTGAAGCTTTCTTT.

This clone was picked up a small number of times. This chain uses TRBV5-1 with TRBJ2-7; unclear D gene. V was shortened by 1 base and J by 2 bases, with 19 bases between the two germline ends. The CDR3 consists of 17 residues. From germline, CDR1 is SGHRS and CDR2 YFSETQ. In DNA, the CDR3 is TGCGCCAGCAGCTTGTACACAGCTTACCGACAAACCTACGAGCAGTACTTC. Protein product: CASSLYTAYRQTYEQYF.

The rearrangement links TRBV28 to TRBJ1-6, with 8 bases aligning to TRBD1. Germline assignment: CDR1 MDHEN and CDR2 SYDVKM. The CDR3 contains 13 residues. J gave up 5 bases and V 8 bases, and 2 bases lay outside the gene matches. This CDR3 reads CASRTGNNSPLHF. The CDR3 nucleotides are TGTGCCAGCCGGACAGGGAATAATTCACCCCTCCACTTT.

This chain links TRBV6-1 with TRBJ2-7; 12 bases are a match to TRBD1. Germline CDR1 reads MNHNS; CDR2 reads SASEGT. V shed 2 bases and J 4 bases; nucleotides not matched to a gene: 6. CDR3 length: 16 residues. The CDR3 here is CASSELPGQGAYEQYF. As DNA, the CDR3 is TGTGCCAGCAGTGAACTGCCGGGACAGGGGGCGTACGAGCAGTACTTC.

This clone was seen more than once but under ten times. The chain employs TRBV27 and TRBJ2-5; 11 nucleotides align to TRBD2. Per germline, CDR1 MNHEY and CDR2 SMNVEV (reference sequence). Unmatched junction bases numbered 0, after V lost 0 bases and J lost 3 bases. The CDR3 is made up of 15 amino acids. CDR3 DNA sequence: TGTGCCAGCAGTTTATCGACTAGCGGGAAAGAGACCCAGTACTTC. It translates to CASSLSTSGKETQYF.

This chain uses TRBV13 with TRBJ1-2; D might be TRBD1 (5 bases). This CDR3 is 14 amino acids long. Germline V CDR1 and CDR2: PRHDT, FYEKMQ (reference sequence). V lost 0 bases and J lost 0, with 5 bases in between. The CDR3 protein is CASSLGTANYGYTF. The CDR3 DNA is TGTGCCAGCAGCTTAGGGACAGCTAACTATGGCTACACCTTC.

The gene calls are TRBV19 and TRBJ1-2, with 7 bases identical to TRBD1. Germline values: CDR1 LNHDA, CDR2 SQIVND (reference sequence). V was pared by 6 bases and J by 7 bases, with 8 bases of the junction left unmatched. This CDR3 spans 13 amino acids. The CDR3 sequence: CASSIQGPSGYTF. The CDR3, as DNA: TGTGCCAGTAGCATACAGGGGCCCAGTGGCTACACCTTC.